These 14 T cell receptor beta chains share one sample of origin, sequenced in a study of blood T cell repertoires in COVID-19. Assay used: immunoSEQ multiplex PCR; TCRdb lists only in-frame clones, some missing. The repertoire has more than 60,000 clones, roughly nine tenths of them found once; the top ten carry roughly 5%. Material: peripheral blood. The source of these receptors is a woman between 50 and 59 years old with active COVID-19.

The CDR3 DNA reads as TGTGCCAGCAAAACAGCGGGGTCCACTAGCACAGATACGCAGTATTTT. Translating it yields CASKTAGSTSTDTQYF. The rearrangement links TRBV2 to TRBJ2-3; 7 nucleotides agree with TRBD2. The junction had 10 bases not matched to a gene; V was cut back by 7 bases and J by 0 bases. This CDR3 spans 16 amino acids. Germline V gives CDR1 SNHLY, CDR2 FYNNEI.

The chain uses TRBV30 and TRBJ1-4, with a weak D call TRBD1 (5 bases). Germline V gene lookup returns CDR1 GTSNPN and CDR2 SVGIG (reference sequence). Between the trimmed V and J ends, which lost 4 bases and 7 bases, there was a span of 19 bases. The CDR3 is made up of 15 amino acids. CDR3 sequence reads: CAWTRFGRDGEKLFF. DNA for the CDR3: TGTGCCTGGACGCGATTTGGCAGGGATGGTGAAAAACTGTTTTTT.

The chain recombines TRBV7-9 with TRBJ2-2; D remains unclear. CDR3 length: 14 amino acids. Per the germline V gene, CDR1 is SEHNR and CDR2 is FQNEAQ (reference sequence). With 5 bases removed from V and 10 bases from J, the gap between germline ends came to 17 bases. The chain's CDR3 is CASSPRKSTLELFF. CDR3 in DNA: TGTGCCAGCAGCCCTCGTAAGAGTACCCTGGAGCTGTTTTTT.

This chain joins TRBV28 and TRBJ2-2, with 7 bases matching TRBD1. CDR1 and CDR2 from the germline V gene are MDHEN and SYDVKM. The CDR3 is 14 residues long. The V and J ends lost 8 bases and 3 bases, in that order; junction bases with no gene match: 6. CDR3 loop: CASQGEYDTGELFF. CDR3 sequence (DNA): TGTGCCAGCCAGGGGGAATATGACACCGGGGAGCTGTTTTTT.

The chain carries TRBV7-3 and TRBJ2-1; TRBD2 aligns across 16 bases. This CDR3 region has 15 residues. Germline assignment: CDR1 SGHTA and CDR2 FQGTGA. V was pared by 5 bases and J by 7 bases, with 2 bases of the junction left unmatched. As DNA, the CDR3 is TGTGCCAGCAGCCCGGGACTAGCGGGAGGGAATGAGCAGTTCTTC. This sequence encodes CASSPGLAGGNEQFF.

The chain links TRBV28 to TRBJ2-1, with 8 bases lining up with TRBD2. The CDR3 has 15 residues. CDR1 is MDHEN and CDR2 is SYDVKM in the germline V gene. V lost 7 bases to trimming and J lost 3 bases; unmatched junction nucleotides: 8. CDR3 DNA: TGTGCCAGCACTCCGGGGGGGCCCCGCTACAATGAGCAGTTCTTC. Encoded protein: CASTPGGPRYNEQFF.

V and J are TRBV10-3 and TRBJ2-7; TRBD1 aligns across 7 bases. The CDR3 runs to 14 residues. V lost 3 bases and J lost 4; bases outside the gene matches: 6. CDR1 is ENHRY and CDR2 is SYGVKD in the germline V gene. The CDR3 nucleotides are TGTGCCATCAGTGAAAGGACAGGCCCTTACGAGCAGTACTTC. It yields the protein CAISERTGPYEQYF.

V gene TRBV7-9 combines with J gene TRBJ1-2, with a tentative D call TRBD1 (6 bases). This CDR3 comprises 12 residues. V was clipped by 3 bases and J by 8 bases, with 10 bases between them. The germline V gene encodes CDR1 SEHNR and CDR2 FQNEAQ (reference sequence). CDR3 nucleotide sequence: TGTGCCAGCAGCTTGGTACAGGGAGGCTACACCTTC. Amino acid sequence: CASSLVQGGYTF.

The J gene is TRBJ2-7, the V gene TRBV9; 10 bases fit TRBD1. V lost 4 bases, J lost 3 bases, and 10 bases stayed unmatched. Germline CDR1 reads SGDLS; CDR2 reads YYNGEE. The CDR3 spans 16 residues. This CDR3 reads CASSPSMGQGLYEQYF. The CDR3 DNA sequence: TGTGCCAGCAGCCCCTCAATGGGACAGGGGCTCTACGAGCAGTACTTC. Together with reference TRBV9 and TRBJ2-7, the CDR3 gives the full variable domain: DSGVTQTPKHLITATGQRVTLRCSPRSGDLSVYWYQQSLDQGLQFLIQYYNGEERAKGNILERFSAQQFPDLHSELNLSSLELGDSALYFCASSPSMGQGLYEQYFGPGTRLTVT.

This clone occurred a few times. The rearrangement joins TRBV6-1 to TRBJ2-3, with 8 nucleotides matching TRBD1. The germline V gene has CDR1 MNHNS and CDR2 SASEGT. V was clipped by 2 bases and J by 7 bases; unmatched bases: 5. CDR3 size: 14 residues. This chain's CDR3 is CASSESQGVNTQYF. In nucleotides, the CDR3 is TGTGCCAGCAGTGAATCACAGGGGGTTAATACGCAGTATTTT.

This clone occurred once. The rearrangement uses TRBV24-1 and TRBJ2-5, with 7 bases aligning to TRBD1. CDR1 KGHDR and CDR2 SFDVKD come from the germline V gene. Unmatched junction bases numbered 13, after V lost 5 bases and J lost 2 bases. This CDR3 has 17 amino acids. Here the CDR3 reads CATSASSSGTEQETQYF. DNA for the CDR3: TGTGCCACCAGTGCGTCCTCCTCCGGGACAGAACAAGAGACCCAGTACTTC.

The V and J genes are TRBV20-1 and TRBJ2-1; D may be TRBD2 (5 bases). Trimming pared 3 bases from V and 6 bases from J, leaving 12 bases between. The CDR3 totals 13 residues. CDR1 DFQATT and CDR2 SNEGSKA come from the germline V gene (reference sequence). CDR3 sequence (DNA): TGCAGTGCTAGTCCTACTAGTTTCAATGAGCAGTTCTTC. This codes for CSASPTSFNEQFF.

This chain uses TRBV30 with TRBJ2-5; TRBD2 matches 11 bases. The CDR3 contains 16 residues. In germline, CDR1 is GTSNPN, CDR2 SVGIG (reference sequence). The trim removed 3 bases at V and 1 base at J, leaving 7 bases unmatched. The CDR3 sequence: CAWSPGLAGPQETQYF. CDR3 in DNA: TGTGCCTGGAGCCCTGGACTAGCGGGTCCCCAAGAGACCCAGTACTTC.

In its sample, this clone was seen once. V gene TRBV7-9 combines with J gene TRBJ1-1; D gene ambiguous. The CDR3 is 14 residues long. Trimming took off 5 bases at V and 1 base at J, with 11 bases between the two ends. The germline V gene has CDR1 SEHNR and CDR2 FQNEAQ (reference sequence). CDR3 sequence (DNA): TGTGCCAGCAGCCAGAGTGGCGGGAACACTGAAGCTTTCTTT. Translation: CASSQSGGNTEAFF.